This record covers a single TCR beta chain. The antigen is undetermined. The junction and the germline gene differ at one end; a read error may be behind it. The source of the sample is a study of blood T cells in healthy people across ages. General study findings and limits: A roughly linear age-dependent decrease characterized TCR beta diversity per million T cells.

Sample-barcoded 5' priming and a J-beta primer mix drove a second PCR of about 6 to 12 cycles. In TCRdb, the 5' RACE reads were re-called with MiXCR into one record per CDR3 protein. The sample records 540,000 or so distinct CDR3 sequences, around 24% being singletons. Germline CDR1 and CDR2: MGHDK and SYGVNS. The CDR3 extends over 11 amino acids. The same data also went into a second study, on T cells of mothers and their children. Per that study: A few healthy Caucasian mothers gave samples, and so did their six children. Each child gave 2.5 million to 3.5 million TCR beta CDR3 reads (each mother, over 9.5 million).

The chain carries TRBV25-1 and TRBJ2-1, with D possibly being TRBD2 (5 bases). This clonotype was obtained from a boy under 18 in good health. The sample taken for sequencing was blood. This CDR3 reads CASSEGDEQLF. DNA of the CDR3: TGTGCCAGCAGCGAGGGAGACGAGCAGCTCTTC.